The 12 T cell receptor beta chains given below trace back to one sample, sequenced in a study of cytomegalovirus exposure and HLA in healthy donors. With 60 Vbeta and 13 Jbeta primers, the PCR was carried out. Only in-frame clones appear in the TCRdb table, and some are missing; sequencing was by immunoSEQ multiplex PCR. The sample lists roughly 110,000 clones, 81% occurring once. Sequencing was done on a sample of PBMCs. These receptors originate from a man in his thirties or forties in good health and CMV-seronegative.

A few counts support this clone. The rearrangement joins TRBV25-1 to TRBJ1-2; TRBD1 might be the D (5 bases). V was clipped by 2 bases and J by 8 bases, with 6 bases between them. Looked up from germline, CDR1 is MGHDK and CDR2 is SYGVNS. The CDR3 consists of 11 residues. The CDR3 reads CASSEGAGYTF. The CDR3 DNA is TGTGCCAGCAGTGAAGGGGCCGGCTACACCTTC.

The chain carries TRBV6-1 and TRBJ1-5; possible D gene TRBD1, 6 bases. Germline CDR1 is MNHNS and CDR2 is SASEGT. The germline V and J ends were trimmed by 6 bases and 1 base, with 10 bases remaining between them. This CDR3 is 14 amino acids long. The chain's CDR3 is CASRRGQSNQPQHF. CDR3 sequence (DNA): TGTGCCAGCAGGAGGGGACAAAGCAATCAGCCCCAGCATTTT.

The rearrangement links TRBV7-3 to TRBJ2-1, with D perhaps matching TRBD1 (5 bases). In germline, CDR1 is SGHTA, CDR2 FQGTGA. V was shortened by 3 bases and J by 5 bases, with 11 bases between the two germline ends. The CDR3 totals 14 residues. In DNA, the CDR3 is TGTGCCAGCAGCTTGCTGGACACTAACAATGAGCAGTTCTTC. It is translated as CASSLLDTNNEQFF.

V is TRBV9 and J is TRBJ2-3, with TRBD1 as a possible D gene (5 bases). The CDR3 length is 15 residues. The V end lost 4 bases, the J end lost 0 bases, and 12 bases lay between the germline ends. Germline CDR1 and CDR2: SGDLS and YYNGEE. As DNA, the CDR3 is TGTGCCAGCAGCTCCTCTGGGGCGAGCACAGATACGCAGTATTTT. Translating gives CASSSSGASTDTQYF.

V usage is TRBV6-5 and J usage is TRBJ1-4; 12 nucleotides align to TRBD1. Germline V gene sequence: CDR1 MNHEY, CDR2 SVGAGI. With 2 bases clipped from V and 10 bases from J, the junction kept 5 bases outside the gene matches. The CDR3 runs 15 residues. The CDR3 reads CASSYAGQGAGKLFF. DNA for the CDR3: TGTGCCAGCAGTTACGCGGGACAGGGGGCGGGAAAACTGTTTTTT.

V is TRBV21-1 and J is TRBJ1-6; the listed D gene, TRBD1, was not tested against the DNA. TRBV21-1 is recorded as a pseudogene. The CDR3 consists of 16 residues. The CDR3 reads CASSKGNRSLDSPLHF. CDR3 coding DNA: TGTGCCAGCAGCAAGGGCAACAGGTCCCTGGATTCACCCCTCCACTTT.

CDR3 amino acids: CASSPPGQGFYEQYF. The CDR3 bases are TGTGCCAGCAGCCCGCCAGGACAGGGGTTCTACGAGCAGTACTTC. V usage is TRBV5-4 and J usage is TRBJ2-7; 9 positions match TRBD1. The CDR3 runs to 15 residues. The J segment lost 3 bases and the V segment lost 4 bases, leaving 8 bases of the junction unmatched. CDR1 SGHNT and CDR2 YYREEE come from the germline V gene (reference sequence). Complete variable domain (other parts from reference TRBV5-4 and TRBJ2-7): ETGVTQSPTHLIKTRGQQVTLRCSSQSGHNTVSWYQQALGQGPQFIFQYYREEENGRGNFPPRFSGLQFPNYSSELNVNALELDDSALYLCASSPPGQGFYEQYFGPGTRLTVT.

As for this clone: A read error may account for a junction end that differs from germline. This chain uses TRBV19 with TRBJ1-1, with D unresolved. CDR3 length equals 13 residues. Germline V CDR1 and CDR2: LNHDA, SQIVND (reference sequence). This chain's CDR3 is CASRRSKNTEVFF. CDR3 nucleotides: TGTGCCAGCCGCCGGAGTAAGAACACTGAAGTTTTCTTT. The entire variable domain, with the rest obtained from reference TRBV19 and TRBJ1-1, is as follows: DGGITQSPKYLFRKEGQNVTLSCEQNLNHDAMYWYRQDPGQGLRLIYYSQIVNDFQKGDIAEGYSVSREKKESFPLTVTSAQKNPTAFYLCASRRSKNTEVFFGQGTRLTVV.

This clone was seen only once. The chain recombines TRBV10-2 with TRBJ2-5; a possible D gene is TRBD1 (5 bases). V was pared by 8 bases and J by 1 base, with 17 bases between. CDR1 WSHSY and CDR2 SAAADI come from the germline V gene. This CDR3 has 15 amino acids. The DNA of the CDR3 is TGCGCCAGCGGGGTAGGGGTTATGGGCCAAGAGACCCAGTACTTC. Its translation is CASGVGVMGQETQYF.

J is TRBJ2-7 and V is TRBV7-6; 10 bases are shared with TRBD2. Germline CDR1 reads SGHVS; CDR2 reads FNYEAQ. The ends lost 7 bases at V and 2 bases at J; junction bases unmatched: 8. The CDR3 covers 15 residues. CDR3 protein: CASTLFSGGAYEQYF. CDR3 DNA sequence: TGTGCCAGCACCCTATTCAGCGGGGGGGCCTACGAGCAGTACTTC.

This clone has only one observation. The genes are TRBV29-1 and TRBJ1-5; D unclear. CDR3 size: 13 residues. Trimming took 7 bases from V and 0 from J, leaving 10 bases between them. Germline V gives CDR1 SQVTM, CDR2 ANQGSEA. CDR3 sequence reads: CSAISGSNQPQHF. In DNA form, the CDR3 reads TGCAGCGCTATTTCCGGTAGCAATCAGCCCCAGCATTTT.

The chain uses TRBV19 and TRBJ1-2; 8 bases are shared with TRBD1. The CDR3 covers 14 residues. V lost 7 bases, J lost 4 bases, and 8 bases stayed unmatched. Germline V gene lookup returns CDR1 LNHDA and CDR2 SQIVND (reference sequence). The CDR3 DNA follows: TGTGCCAGTAAGACAGGGGACCTTGGCTATGGCTACACCTTC. Encoded protein: CASKTGDLGYGYTF. Together with reference TRBV19 and TRBJ1-2, the CDR3 gives the full variable domain: DGGITQSPKYLFRKEGQNVTLSCEQNLNHDAMYWYRQDPGQGLRLIYYSQIVNDFQKGDIAEGYSVSREKKESFPLTVTSAQKNPTAFYLCASKTGDLGYGYTFGSGTRLTVV.